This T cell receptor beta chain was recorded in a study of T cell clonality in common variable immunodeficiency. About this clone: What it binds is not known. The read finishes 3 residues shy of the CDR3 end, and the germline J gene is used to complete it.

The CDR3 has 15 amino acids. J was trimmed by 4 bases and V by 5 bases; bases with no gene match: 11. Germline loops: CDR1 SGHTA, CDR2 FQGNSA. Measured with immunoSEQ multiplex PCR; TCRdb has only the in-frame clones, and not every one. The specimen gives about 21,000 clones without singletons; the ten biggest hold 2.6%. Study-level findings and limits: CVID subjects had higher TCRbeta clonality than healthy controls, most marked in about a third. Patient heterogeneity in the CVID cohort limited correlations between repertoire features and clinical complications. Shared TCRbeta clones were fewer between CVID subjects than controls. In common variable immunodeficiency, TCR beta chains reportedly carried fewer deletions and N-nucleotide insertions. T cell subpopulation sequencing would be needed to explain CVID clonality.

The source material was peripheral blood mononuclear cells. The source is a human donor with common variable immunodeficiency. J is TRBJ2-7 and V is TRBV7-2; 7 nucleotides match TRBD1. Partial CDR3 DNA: TGTGCCAGCAGCCCCTTTCCGGGACAGACTTACGAG. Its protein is CASSPFPGQTYE. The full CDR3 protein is CASSPFPGQTYEQYF.